This T cell receptor (beta chain) was recorded in a study of beta chain features in type 1 diabetes. Study-level information: The study examined about 110,000,000 sorted cells across all samples.

Study findings and constraints: Type 1 diabetes patients had TCRB CDR3s that were shorter (moderately but significantly so) in all four CD4+ subsets.

As concerns this clone: Its specificity is unknown. At one end the junction does not follow the germline gene, possibly because of a read error.

Of the isolated RNA, all was reverse transcribed, and so the sequenced material was expressed TCRB transcripts. Method: immunoSEQ multiplex PCR; TCRdb's copy keeps in-frame clones and lacks some. This sample has some 700,000 clones; roughly 12% occur once, and the top ten carry less than 0.025%. In germline, CDR1 is SSHAT, CDR2 FNYEAQ (reference sequence). The length of the CDR3 is 15 residues. The sequenced sample consisted of naive CD4+ T cells from blood. This TCR was sampled from a man younger than 35 with type 1 diabetes. This chain links TRBV7-7 with TRBJ2-5; 11 bases agree with TRBD1. CDR3 sequence (DNA): TGTGCTAGCAGCTTTGGGACAGGGGGCCAAGAGACCCAGTACTTC. This translates into CASSFGTGGQETQYF.